This TCR beta chain was sequenced in a study of T cell responses to AZD1222 COVID-19 vaccine. The method was immunoSEQ multiplex PCR; TCRdb's version includes in-frame clones alone and lacks a portion of them. The sample records some 150,000 clones, about 85% being singletons. The CDR3 loop spans 14 amino acids. After removal of 4 bases from V and 4 bases from J, the junction contained 0 bases not matched to a gene. Germline lookup yields CDR1 MGHRA and CDR2 YSYEKL. The chain carries TRBV4-1 and TRBJ1-3; 11 bases agree with TRBD1. This TCR was sampled from an adult who had recovered from COVID-19. The specimen comprised peripheral blood, sampled after recovery from COVID-19. Here the CDR3 DNA reads TGCGCCAGCAGCCGGACAGGGGGCGGAAACACCATATATTTT. Its translation: CASSRTGGGNTIYF.